This note documents a single TCR beta chain sequence. Its target is unknown. The germline V gene has CDR1 SGHVS and CDR2 FQNEAQ. The V and J ends lost 0 bases and 11 bases respectively, with 13 bases between them. The length of the CDR3 is 13 residues. These data are taken from a study of cytomegalovirus exposure and HLA in healthy donors. PCR amplification relied on 60 Vbeta primers (plus 13 Jbeta primers). TCRdb's table, derived via immunoSEQ multiplex PCR, lists solely in-frame clones and lacks some. Of roughly 120,000 clones in the sample, around 10% were seen once. Study-wide points: The availability of immune exposure information extended only to CMV serostatus. The authors later found TCR association rates varying by HLA locus, with DRB1 most and HLA-C fewest.

The J gene is TRBJ1-1, the V gene TRBV7-8; TRBD1 might be the D (5 bases). This TCR was recovered from a man aged 25-40 years in good health and CMV-seronegative. The sample consisted of PBMCs. The CDR3 region is CASSLAWYSGAFF. The CDR3 DNA reads TGTGCCAGCAGCTTAGCATGGTACTCAGGGGCTTTCTTT.